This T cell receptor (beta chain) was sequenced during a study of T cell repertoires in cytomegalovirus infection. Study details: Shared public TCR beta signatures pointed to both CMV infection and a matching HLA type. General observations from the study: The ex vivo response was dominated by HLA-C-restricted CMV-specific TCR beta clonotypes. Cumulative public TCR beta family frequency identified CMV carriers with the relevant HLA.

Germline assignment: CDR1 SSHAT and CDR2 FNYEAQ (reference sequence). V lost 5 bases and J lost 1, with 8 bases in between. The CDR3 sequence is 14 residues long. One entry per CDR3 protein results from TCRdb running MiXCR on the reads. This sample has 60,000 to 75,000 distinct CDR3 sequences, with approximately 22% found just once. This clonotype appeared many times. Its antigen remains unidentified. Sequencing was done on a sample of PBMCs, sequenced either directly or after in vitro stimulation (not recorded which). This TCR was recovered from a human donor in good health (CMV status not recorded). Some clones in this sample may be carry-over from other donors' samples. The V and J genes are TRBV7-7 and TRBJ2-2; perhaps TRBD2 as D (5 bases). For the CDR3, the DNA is TGTGCCAGCAGCCAAAGCGGGAACACCGGGGAGCTGTTTTTT. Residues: CASSQSGNTGELFF.